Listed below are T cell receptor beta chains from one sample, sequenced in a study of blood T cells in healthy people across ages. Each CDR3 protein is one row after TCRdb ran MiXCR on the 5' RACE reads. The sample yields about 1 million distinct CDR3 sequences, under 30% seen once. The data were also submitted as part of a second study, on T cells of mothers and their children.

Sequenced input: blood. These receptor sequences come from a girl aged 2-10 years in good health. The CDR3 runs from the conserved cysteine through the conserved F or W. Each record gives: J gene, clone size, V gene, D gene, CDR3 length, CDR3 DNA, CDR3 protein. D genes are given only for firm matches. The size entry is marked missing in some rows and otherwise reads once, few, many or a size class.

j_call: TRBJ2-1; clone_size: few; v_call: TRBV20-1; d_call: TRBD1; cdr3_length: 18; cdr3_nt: TGCAGTGCTAGAGATAACCCCAGACAGGGGAGCTCCTACAATGAGCAGTTCTTC; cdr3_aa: CSARDNPRQGSSYNEQFF
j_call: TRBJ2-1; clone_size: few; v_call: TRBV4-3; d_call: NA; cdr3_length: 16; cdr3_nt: TGCGCCAGCAGCCAAAACCGCCCGGTGAAGGGCAATGAGCAGTTCTTC; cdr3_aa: CASSQNRPVKGNEQFF
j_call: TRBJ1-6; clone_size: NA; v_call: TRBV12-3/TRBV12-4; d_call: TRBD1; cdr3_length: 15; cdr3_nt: TGTGCCAGCAGCCTAGGACAGGCACTCAATTCACCCCTCCACTTT; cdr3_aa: CASSLGQALNSPLHF
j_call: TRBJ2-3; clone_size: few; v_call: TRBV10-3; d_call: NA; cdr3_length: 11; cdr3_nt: TGTGCCATCGAAGGGGGTGATACGCAGTATTTT; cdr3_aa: CAIEGGDTQYF
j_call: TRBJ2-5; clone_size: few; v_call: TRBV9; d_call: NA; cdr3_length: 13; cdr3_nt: TGTGCCAGCAGCGTACAAGGATGGGAGACCCAGTACTTC; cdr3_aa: CASSVQGWETQYF
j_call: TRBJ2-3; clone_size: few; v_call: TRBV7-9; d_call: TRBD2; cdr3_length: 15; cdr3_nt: TGTGCCAGCAGCGGGACTAGCGGGGCCCCAGATACGCAGTATTTT; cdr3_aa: CASSGTSGAPDTQYF
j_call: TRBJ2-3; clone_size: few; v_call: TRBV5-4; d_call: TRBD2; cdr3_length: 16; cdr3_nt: TGTGCCAGCAGCTTGGAGCGGGGGGGAAACACAGATACGCAGTATTTT; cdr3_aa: CASSLERGGNTDTQYF
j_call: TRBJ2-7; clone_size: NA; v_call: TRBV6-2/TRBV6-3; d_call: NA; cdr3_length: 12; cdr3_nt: TGTGCCAGCAGTTGGTCGATTGTCGAGCAGTACTTC; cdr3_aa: CASSWSIVEQYF
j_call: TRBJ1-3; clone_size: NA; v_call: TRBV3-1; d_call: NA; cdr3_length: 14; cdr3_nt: TGTGCCAGCAGCCACCGGGACGGTGGAAACACCATATATTTT; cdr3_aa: CASSHRDGGNTIYF
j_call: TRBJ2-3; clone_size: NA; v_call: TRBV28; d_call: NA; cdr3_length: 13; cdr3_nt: TGTGCCAGCAGTCCCGGTGAGATGGATACGCAGTATTTT; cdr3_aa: CASSPGEMDTQYF
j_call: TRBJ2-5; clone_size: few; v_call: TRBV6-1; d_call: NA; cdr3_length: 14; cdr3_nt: TGTGCCAGCAGTGCATTAACTCGGATAGAGACCCAGTACTTC; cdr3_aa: CASSALTRIETQYF
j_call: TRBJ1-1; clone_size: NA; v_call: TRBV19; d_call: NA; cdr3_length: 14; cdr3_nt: TGTGCCAGTAGCTGGGCGGTACTGAACACTGAAGCTTTCTTT; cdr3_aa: CASSWAVLNTEAFF
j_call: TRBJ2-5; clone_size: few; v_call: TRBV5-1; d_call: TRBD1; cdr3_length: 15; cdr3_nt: TGCGCCAGCAGCCCGCCGACAGGGGGCACGGAGACCCAGTACTTC; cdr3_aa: CASSPPTGGTETQYF
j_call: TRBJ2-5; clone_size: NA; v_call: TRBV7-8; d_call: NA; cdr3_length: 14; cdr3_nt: TGTGCCAGCAGCTCGGGAGCCCGACAAGAGACCCAGTACTTC; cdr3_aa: CASSSGARQETQYF
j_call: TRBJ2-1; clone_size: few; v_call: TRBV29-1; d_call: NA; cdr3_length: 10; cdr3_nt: TGCAGCGTTTCGGAGAATGAGCAGTTCTTC; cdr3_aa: CSVSENEQFF
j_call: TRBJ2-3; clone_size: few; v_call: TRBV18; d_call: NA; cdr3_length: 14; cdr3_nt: TGTGCCAGCTCACCCCCCCCCTTCGGGGATACGCAGTATTTT; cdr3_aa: CASSPPPFGDTQYF
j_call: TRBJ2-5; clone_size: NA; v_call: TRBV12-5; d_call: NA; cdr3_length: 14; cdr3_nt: TGTGCTAGTGGTAATATACCAGGGGCGGAGACCCAGTACTTC; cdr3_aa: CASGNIPGAETQYF
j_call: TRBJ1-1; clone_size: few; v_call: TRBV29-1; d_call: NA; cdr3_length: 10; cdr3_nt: TGCAGCGTTTTTACCTTAGAAGCTTTCTTT; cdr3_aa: CSVFTLEAFF
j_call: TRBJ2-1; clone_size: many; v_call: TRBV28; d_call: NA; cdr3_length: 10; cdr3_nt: TGTGCCAGCAGGCGGAATGAGCAGTTCTTC; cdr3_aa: CASRRNEQFF
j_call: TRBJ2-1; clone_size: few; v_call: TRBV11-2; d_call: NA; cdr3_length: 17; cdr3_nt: TGTGCCAGCAGCTTAACAGCGGTCTCCAGCTCCTACAATGAGCAGTTCTTC; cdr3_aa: CASSLTAVSSSYNEQFF
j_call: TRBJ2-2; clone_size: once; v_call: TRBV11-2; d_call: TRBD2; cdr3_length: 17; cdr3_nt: TGTGCCAGCAGCTTAGGGCGACTAGCGGGGTCCACCGGGGAGCTGTTTTTT; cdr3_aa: CASSLGRLAGSTGELFF
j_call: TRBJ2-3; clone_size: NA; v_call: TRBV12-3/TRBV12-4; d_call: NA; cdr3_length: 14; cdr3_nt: TGTGCCAGCAGACCGACCGGGGGCACAGATACGCAGTATTTT; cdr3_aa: CASRPTGGTDTQYF
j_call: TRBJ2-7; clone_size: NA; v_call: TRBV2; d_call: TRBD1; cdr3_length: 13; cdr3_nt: TGTGCCACCAGACAGGGGCAAACCTACGAGCAGTACTTC; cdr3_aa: CATRQGQTYEQYF